The 19 T cell receptor beta chains below were found in one sample sequenced in a study of blood T cell repertoires in COVID-19. TCRdb's table, derived via immunoSEQ multiplex PCR, lists solely in-frame clones and lacks some. The data show around 280,000 clones, around 90% seen once. The sample comprised PBMCs or T cells enriched from blood (not recorded which). The receptors were gathered from a young woman with acute COVID-19.

V and J are TRBV4-1 and TRBJ1-4; 10 nucleotides align to TRBD1. The CDR3 has 15 amino acids. CDR1 is MGHRA and CDR2 is YSYEKL in the germline V gene. V was clipped by 1 base and J by 8 bases; unmatched bases: 4. In nucleotides, the CDR3 is TGCGCCAGCAGCCAAGGAGGGACAGGGGTCGAAAAACTGTTTTTT. It encodes CASSQGGTGVEKLFF.

V usage is TRBV27 and J usage is TRBJ1-6; TRBD1 matches at 7 bases. The V segment lost 5 bases and the J segment 9 bases; nucleotides outside the gene matches: 13. CDR3 size: 16 residues. The germline V gene encodes CDR1 MNHEY and CDR2 SMNVEV (reference sequence). The CDR3 region has the DNA TGTGCCAGCAGTGCTACCACAGGGGCTTGGGGTTCACCCCTCCACTTT. Its protein product is CASSATTGAWGSPLHF.

This clone was seen once. V and J are TRBV9 and TRBJ2-1; 8 nucleotides match TRBD1. This CDR3 is built from 15 residues. V gave up 3 bases and J gave up 4 bases; unmatched junction bases: 6. Germline loops: CDR1 SGDLS, CDR2 YYNGEE. This CDR3 reads CASSGSGTGYNEQFF. CDR3 nucleotide sequence: TGTGCCAGCAGCGGATCCGGGACAGGATACAATGAGCAGTTCTTC. The variable domain in full, with the rest retrieved from reference TRBV9 and TRBJ2-1, is DSGVTQTPKHLITATGQRVTLRCSPRSGDLSVYWYQQSLDQGLQFLIQYYNGEERAKGNILERFSAQQFPDLHSELNLSSLELGDSALYFCASSGSGTGYNEQFFGPGTRLTVL.

The chain links TRBV10-2 to TRBJ2-2; D gene uncertain. The CDR3 is made up of 15 amino acids. The V and J ends lost 0 bases and 2 bases respectively, with 7 bases between them. CDR1 WSHSY and CDR2 SAAADI come from the germline V gene. The CDR3 region is CASSESQFNTGELFF. The CDR3, as DNA: TGCGCCAGCAGTGAGTCGCAGTTTAACACCGGGGAGCTGTTTTTT.

V gene TRBV19 combines with J gene TRBJ2-1; 13 bases match TRBD2. The CDR3 contains 17 residues. In germline, CDR1 is LNHDA, CDR2 SQIVND (reference sequence). V gave up 8 bases and J gave up 2 bases; unmatched junction bases: 9. The CDR3 sequence: CASQRGTSGIPYNEQFF. The CDR3 nucleotides read TGTGCCAGTCAGCGGGGGACTAGCGGGATACCCTACAATGAGCAGTTCTTC. Filled out from reference TRBV19 and TRBJ2-1, the complete variable domain reads DGGITQSPKYLFRKEGQNVTLSCEQNLNHDAMYWYRQDPGQGLRLIYYSQIVNDFQKGDIAEGYSVSREKKESFPLTVTSAQKNPTAFYLCASQRGTSGIPYNEQFFGPGTRLTVL.

The V call is TRBV6-2 or TRBV6-3, the J call TRBJ2-1; 7 nucleotides line up with TRBD2. This CDR3 contains 17 residues. Germline V gene lookup returns CDR1 MNHEY and CDR2 SVGEGT. Trimming cost V 6 bases and J 2 bases; bases outside gene matches: 13. CDR3 bases: TGTGCCAGCAGCAGGGACTACCCAGGCATTCCCTACAATGAGCAGTTCTTC. Translation: CASSRDYPGIPYNEQFF.

This clone came up once. The chain recombines TRBV27 with TRBJ2-2; 10 bases fit TRBD2. Germline trimming cut 0 bases from V and 3 bases from J; bases unmatched to any gene: 10. This CDR3 region has 19 residues. Germline CDR1 and CDR2: MNHEY and SMNVEV (reference sequence). CDR3 sequence (DNA): TGTGCCAGCAGTTTATCGGGCACCCAGACTAGCGGGTACACCGGGGAGCTGTTTTTT. Translated: CASSLSGTQTSGYTGELFF.

V and J are TRBV27 and TRBJ2-1; 7 bases align to TRBD2. This CDR3 has 14 residues. CDR1 is MNHEY and CDR2 is SMNVEV in the germline V gene (reference sequence). The V and J ends lost 6 bases and 8 bases, in that order; junction bases with no gene match: 10. CDR3 loop: CASSPSGIGDEQFF. The CDR3 DNA follows: TGTGCCAGCAGCCCCAGCGGGATTGGGGATGAGCAGTTCTTC.

The chain combines TRBV7-8 with TRBJ2-3; 7 bases are a match to TRBD1. The germline V gene encodes CDR1 SGHVS and CDR2 FQNEAQ. The CDR3 extends over 12 amino acids. The V and J ends lost 2 bases and 14 bases, in that order; junction bases with no gene match: 7. For the CDR3, the DNA is TGTGCCAGCAGCTTACTTGACAGGGAGCGGTATTTT. Encoded protein: CASSLLDRERYF.

The chain joins TRBV6-6 to TRBJ2-5, with a possible D match to TRBD2 (5 bases). Germline CDR1 reads MNHNY; CDR2 reads SVGAGI (reference sequence). The CDR3 runs 14 residues. Trimming left V 6 bases short and J 0 bases short, with 11 bases between. In DNA form, the CDR3 reads TGTGCCAGCAGCCGGACTGGAAACCAAGAGACCCAGTACTTC. Its protein product is CASSRTGNQETQYF.

This clone is deemed medium-sized. The rearrangement joins TRBV3-1 (or the pseudogene TRBV3-2) to TRBJ2-7; 9 bases line up with TRBD1. V gave up 3 bases and J gave up 6 bases; unmatched junction bases: 6. CDR1 is LGHDT, CDR2 YNNKEL, per germline (reference sequence). The CDR3 runs to 14 residues. The CDR3 coding sequence is TGTGCCAGCAGCCAGGGACAGGGCCCTATCGAGCAGTACTTC. This sequence encodes CASSQGQGPIEQYF.

V usage is TRBV7-9 and J usage is TRBJ2-5; 7 bases are shared with TRBD1. Looked up from germline, CDR1 is SEHNR and CDR2 is FQNEAQ (reference sequence). V trimming: 5 bases; J trimming: 0 bases; junction bases outside the gene matches: 3. The CDR3 spans 14 residues. Here the CDR3 reads CASSRQGYQETQYF. CDR3 nucleotides: TGTGCCAGCAGCAGACAGGGTTACCAAGAGACCCAGTACTTC.

This chain connects TRBV9 to TRBJ1-3; TRBD1 matches at 7 bases. CDR1 and CDR2 (germline): SGDLS, YYNGEE. Trimming cost V 3 bases and J 0 bases; bases outside gene matches: 3. The CDR3 spans 15 residues. The chain's CDR3 is CASSARDSSGNTIYF. The CDR3 DNA follows: TGTGCCAGCAGCGCCAGGGACAGCTCTGGAAACACCATATATTTT.

The J gene is TRBJ2-1, the V gene TRBV12-5; the D gene is possibly TRBD1 (5 bases). The CDR3 consists of 13 residues. The V end was cut by 0 bases, the J end by 8 bases, with 8 bases between. Germline V gives CDR1 LGHNT, CDR2 FRNRAP. This CDR3 reads CASGLVDSDEQFF. Written as DNA, the CDR3 is TGTGCTAGTGGTTTGGTAGACAGCGATGAGCAGTTCTTC.

The rearrangement joins TRBV7-2 to TRBJ1-3; no firm D call. V shed 2 bases and J shed 4 bases, with 21 bases lying between them. CDR1 and CDR2 from the germline V gene are SGHTA and FQGNSA. The length of the CDR3 is 18 residues. The CDR3 bases are TGTGCCAGCAGCTTAAAGCCCCGGGTCGAAGGATTCGGAAACACCATATATTTT. Protein product: CASSLKPRVEGFGNTIYF.

The V and J genes are TRBV12-3 or TRBV12-4 and TRBJ1-1; 8 bases match TRBD1. The CDR3 runs to 13 residues. The V gene end was trimmed by 7 bases and the J gene end by 4 bases; junction bases not matched to a gene: 5. CDR3 coding DNA: TGTGCCAGCACCGACAGGGGTGTCACTGAAGCTTTCTTT. It specifies CASTDRGVTEAFF.

The V call is TRBV11-3, the J call TRBJ2-7; TRBD1 might be the D (6 bases). From germline, CDR1 is SGHNT and CDR2 YENEEA. The ends were cut back, 10 bases at V and 0 bases at J, with 16 bases in the middle. This CDR3 spans 14 amino acids. The CDR3 sequence is CANLPGHSSYEQYF. The CDR3 coding sequence is TGTGCCAATTTACCGGGACACAGCTCCTACGAGCAGTACTTC.

CDR3 sequence (DNA): TGTGCCAGCCAAATCCGACAGACCTACACTGAAGCTTTCTTT. Its translation: CASQIRQTYTEAFF. The chain joins TRBV27 to TRBJ1-1; weak D call: TRBD1 (5 bases). The CDR3 sequence is 14 residues long. CDR1 and CDR2 from the germline V gene are MNHEY and SMNVEV (reference sequence). Deletions cut 8 bases from V and 3 bases from J, with 16 bases between.

The chain recombines TRBV28 with TRBJ2-3; 8 bases align to TRBD2. The CDR3 runs 13 residues. V lost 7 bases to trimming and J lost 4 bases; unmatched junction nucleotides: 4. Germline V gene data show CDR1 as MDHEN and CDR2 as SYDVKM. This CDR3 reads CASTGGRADTQYF. As DNA, the CDR3 is TGTGCCAGCACGGGAGGGCGGGCAGATACGCAGTATTTT. The variable domain in full, with the rest retrieved from reference TRBV28 and TRBJ2-3, is DVKVTQSSRYLVKRTGEKVFLECVQDMDHENMFWYRQDPGLGLRLIYFSYDVKMKEKGDIPEGYSVSREKKERFSLILESASTNQTSMYLCASTGGRADTQYFGPGTRLTVL.